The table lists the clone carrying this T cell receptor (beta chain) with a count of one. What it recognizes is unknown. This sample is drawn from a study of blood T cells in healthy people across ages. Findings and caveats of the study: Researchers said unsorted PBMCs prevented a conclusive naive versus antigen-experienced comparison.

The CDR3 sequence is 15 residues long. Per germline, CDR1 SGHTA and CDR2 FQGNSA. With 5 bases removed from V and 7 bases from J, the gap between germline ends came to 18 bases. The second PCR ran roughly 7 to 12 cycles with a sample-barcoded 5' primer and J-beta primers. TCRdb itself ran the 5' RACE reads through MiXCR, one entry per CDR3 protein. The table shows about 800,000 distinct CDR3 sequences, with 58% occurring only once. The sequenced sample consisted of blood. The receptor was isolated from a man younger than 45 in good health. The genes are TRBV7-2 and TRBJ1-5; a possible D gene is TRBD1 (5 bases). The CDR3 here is CASSPGTVQSQPQHF. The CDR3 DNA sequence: TGTGCCAGCAGCCCGGGGACGGTCCAGAGCCAGCCCCAGCATTTT.